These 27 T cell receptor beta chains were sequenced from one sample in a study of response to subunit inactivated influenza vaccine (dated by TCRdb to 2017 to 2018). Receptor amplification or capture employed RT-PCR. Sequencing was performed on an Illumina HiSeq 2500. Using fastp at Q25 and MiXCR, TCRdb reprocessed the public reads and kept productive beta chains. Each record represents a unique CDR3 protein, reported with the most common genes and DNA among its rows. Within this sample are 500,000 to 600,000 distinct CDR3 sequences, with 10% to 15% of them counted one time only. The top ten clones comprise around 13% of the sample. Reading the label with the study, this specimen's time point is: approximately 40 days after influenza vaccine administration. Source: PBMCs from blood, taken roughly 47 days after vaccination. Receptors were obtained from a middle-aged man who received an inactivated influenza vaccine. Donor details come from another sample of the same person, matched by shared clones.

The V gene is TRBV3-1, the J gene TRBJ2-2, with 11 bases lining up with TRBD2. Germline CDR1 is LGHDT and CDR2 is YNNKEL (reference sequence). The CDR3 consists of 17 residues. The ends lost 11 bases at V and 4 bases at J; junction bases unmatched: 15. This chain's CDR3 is CALSRTSGWVGTGELFF. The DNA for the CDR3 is TGTGCCCTCAGTCGGACTAGCGGGTGGGTAGGCACCGGGGAGCTGTTTTTT.

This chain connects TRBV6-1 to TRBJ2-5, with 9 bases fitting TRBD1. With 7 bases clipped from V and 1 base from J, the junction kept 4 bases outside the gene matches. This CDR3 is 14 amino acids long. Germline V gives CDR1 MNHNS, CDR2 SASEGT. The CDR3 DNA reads TGTGCCAGCATCGGACAGGGGTTCCAAGAGACCCAGTACTTC. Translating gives CASIGQGFQETQYF.

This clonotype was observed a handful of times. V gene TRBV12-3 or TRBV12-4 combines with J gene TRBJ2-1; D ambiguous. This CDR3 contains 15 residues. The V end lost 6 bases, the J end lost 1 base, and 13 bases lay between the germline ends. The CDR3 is CASRLTVPSYNEQFF. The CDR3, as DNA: TGTGCCAGCAGATTAACAGTTCCTTCCTACAATGAGCAGTTCTTC.

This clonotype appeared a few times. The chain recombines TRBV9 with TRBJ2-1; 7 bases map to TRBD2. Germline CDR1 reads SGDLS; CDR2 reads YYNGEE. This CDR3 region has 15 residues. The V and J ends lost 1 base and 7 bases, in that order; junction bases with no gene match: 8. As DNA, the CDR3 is TGTGCCAGCAGCGTATTTCCGGGGGAGGGAAATGAGCAGTTCTTC. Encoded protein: CASSVFPGEGNEQFF.

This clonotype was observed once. CDR3 bases: TGTGCCAGCAGCCAAGATCAGAGGAGGGGTGAGCAGTTCTTC. Translated: CASSQDQRRGEQFF. The gene calls are TRBV3-1 and TRBJ2-1; tentatively, D is TRBD2 (6 bases). CDR1 and CDR2 (germline): LGHDT, YNNKEL (reference sequence). V was pared by 0 bases and J by 9 bases, with 12 bases between. The CDR3 runs 14 residues.

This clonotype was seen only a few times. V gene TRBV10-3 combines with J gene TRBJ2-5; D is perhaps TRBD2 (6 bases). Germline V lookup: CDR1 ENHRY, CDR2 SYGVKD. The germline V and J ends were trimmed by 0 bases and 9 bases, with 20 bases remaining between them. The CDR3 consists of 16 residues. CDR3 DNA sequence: TGTGCCATCAGTGAGTCGACCCCGGGCACCTCGGGGGCCCAGTACTTC. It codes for CAISESTPGTSGAQYF.

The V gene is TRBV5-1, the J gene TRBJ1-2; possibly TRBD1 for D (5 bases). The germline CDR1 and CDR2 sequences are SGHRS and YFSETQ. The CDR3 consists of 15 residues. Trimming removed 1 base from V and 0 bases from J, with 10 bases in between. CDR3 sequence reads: CASSLSGRSNYGYTF. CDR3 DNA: TGCGCCAGCAGCTTGTCGGGACGTTCTAACTATGGCTACACCTTC.

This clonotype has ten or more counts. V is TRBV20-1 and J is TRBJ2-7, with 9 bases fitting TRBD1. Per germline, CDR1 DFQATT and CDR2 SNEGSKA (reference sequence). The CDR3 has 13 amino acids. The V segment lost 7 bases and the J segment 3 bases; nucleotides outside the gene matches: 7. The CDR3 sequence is CSVPGQGNYEQYF. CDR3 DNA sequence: TGCAGTGTACCGGGACAGGGTAACTACGAGCAGTACTTC.

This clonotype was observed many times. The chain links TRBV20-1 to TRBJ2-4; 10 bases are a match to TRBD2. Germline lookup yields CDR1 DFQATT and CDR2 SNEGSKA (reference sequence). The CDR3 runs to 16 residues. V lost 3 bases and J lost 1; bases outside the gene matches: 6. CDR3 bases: TGCAGTGCTAGGACTAGCGGGCCAGAGGCCAAAAACATTCAGTACTTC. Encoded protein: CSARTSGPEAKNIQYF.

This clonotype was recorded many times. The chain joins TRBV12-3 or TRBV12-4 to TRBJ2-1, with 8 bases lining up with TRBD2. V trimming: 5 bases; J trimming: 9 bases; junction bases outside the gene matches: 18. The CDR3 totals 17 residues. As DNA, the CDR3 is TGTGCCAGCAGTCAATTACTAGCGGTTGGGAGGGCCGGTGAGCAGTTCTTC. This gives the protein CASSQLLAVGRAGEQFF.

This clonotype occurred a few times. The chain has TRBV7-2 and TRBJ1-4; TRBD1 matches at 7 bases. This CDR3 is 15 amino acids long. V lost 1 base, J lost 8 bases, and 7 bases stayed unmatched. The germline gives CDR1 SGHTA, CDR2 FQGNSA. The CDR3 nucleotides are TGTGCCAGCAGCTTAGGGGGACAGTCAGGGGAAAAACTGTTTTTT. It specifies CASSLGGQSGEKLFF.

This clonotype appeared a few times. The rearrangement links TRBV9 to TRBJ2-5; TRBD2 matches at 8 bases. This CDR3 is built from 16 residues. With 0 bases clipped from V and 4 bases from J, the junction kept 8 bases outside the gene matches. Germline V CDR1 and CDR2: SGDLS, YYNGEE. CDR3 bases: TGTGCCAGCAGCGTAGGACCCCGGGGGGGGAGAGAGACCCAGTACTTC. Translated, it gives CASSVGPRGGRETQYF. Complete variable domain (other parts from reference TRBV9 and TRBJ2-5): DSGVTQTPKHLITATGQRVTLRCSPRSGDLSVYWYQQSLDQGLQFLIQYYNGEERAKGNILERFSAQQFPDLHSELNLSSLELGDSALYFCASSVGPRGGRETQYFGPGTRLLVL.

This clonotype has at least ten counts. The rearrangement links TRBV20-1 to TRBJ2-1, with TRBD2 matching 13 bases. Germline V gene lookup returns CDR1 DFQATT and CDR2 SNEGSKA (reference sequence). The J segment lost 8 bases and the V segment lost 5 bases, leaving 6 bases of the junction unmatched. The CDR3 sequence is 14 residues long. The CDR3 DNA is TGCAGTGCTTGGACTAGCGGGAGTCTTCATGAGCAGTTCTTC. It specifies CSAWTSGSLHEQFF.

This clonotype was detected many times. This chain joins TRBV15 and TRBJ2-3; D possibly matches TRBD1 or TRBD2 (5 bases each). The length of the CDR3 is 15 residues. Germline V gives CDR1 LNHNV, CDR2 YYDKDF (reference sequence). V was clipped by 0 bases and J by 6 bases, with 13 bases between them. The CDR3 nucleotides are TGTGCCACCAGCAGAGATGGAGGCAGGGCGGATACGCAGTATTTT. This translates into CATSRDGGRADTQYF. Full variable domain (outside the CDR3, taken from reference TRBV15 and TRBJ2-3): DAMVIQNPRYQVTQFGKPVTLSCSQTLNHNVMYWYQQKSSQAPKLLFHYYDKDFNNEADTPDNFQSRRPNTSFCFLDIRSPGLGDTAMYLCATSRDGGRADTQYFGPGTRLTVL.

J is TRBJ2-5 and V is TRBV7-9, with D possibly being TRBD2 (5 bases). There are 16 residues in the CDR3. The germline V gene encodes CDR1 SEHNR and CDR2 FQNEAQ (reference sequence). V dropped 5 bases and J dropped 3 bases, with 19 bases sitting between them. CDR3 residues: CASSPRGSTGKETQYF. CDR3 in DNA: TGTGCCAGCAGCCCCCGCGGGTCCACGGGCAAAGAGACCCAGTACTTC.

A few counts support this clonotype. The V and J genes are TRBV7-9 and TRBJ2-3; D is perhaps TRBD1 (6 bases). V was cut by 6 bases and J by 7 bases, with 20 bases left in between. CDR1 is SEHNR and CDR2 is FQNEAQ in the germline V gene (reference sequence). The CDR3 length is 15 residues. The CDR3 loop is CASRSQGSSVNTQYF. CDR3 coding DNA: TGTGCCAGCAGATCGCAGGGGTCCTCCGTGAATACGCAGTATTTT.

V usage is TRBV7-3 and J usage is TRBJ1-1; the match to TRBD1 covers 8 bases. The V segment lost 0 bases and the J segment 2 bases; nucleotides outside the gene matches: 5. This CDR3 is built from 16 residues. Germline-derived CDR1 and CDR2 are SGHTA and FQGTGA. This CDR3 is CASSLTPGQVNTEAFF. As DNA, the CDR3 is TGTGCCAGCAGCTTAACTCCGGGACAGGTCAACACTGAAGCTTTCTTT.

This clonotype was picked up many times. DNA of the CDR3: TGTGCCAGCAGTTACTCCGGGACAGGGATCACCGGGGAGCTGTTTTTT. This sequence encodes CASSYSGTGITGELFF. This chain connects TRBV6-5 to TRBJ2-2; TRBD1 matches 9 bases. Germline assignment: CDR1 MNHEY and CDR2 SVGAGI. This CDR3 has 16 residues. The V and J ends lost 0 bases and 4 bases, in that order; junction bases with no gene match: 3.

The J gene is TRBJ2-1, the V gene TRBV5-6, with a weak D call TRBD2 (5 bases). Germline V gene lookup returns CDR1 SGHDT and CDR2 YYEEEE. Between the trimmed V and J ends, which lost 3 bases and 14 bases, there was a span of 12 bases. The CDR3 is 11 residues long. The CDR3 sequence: CASSSGILEFF. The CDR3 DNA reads TGTGCCAGCAGCTCCGGGATCCTTGAGTTCTTC.

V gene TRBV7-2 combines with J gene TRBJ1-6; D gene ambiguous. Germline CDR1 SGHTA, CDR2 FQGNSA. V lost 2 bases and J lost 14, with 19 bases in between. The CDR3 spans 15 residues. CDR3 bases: TGTGCCAGCAGCTTACGTGGCACCACAATTTGGGCCCTCCACTTT. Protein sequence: CASSLRGTTIWALHF.

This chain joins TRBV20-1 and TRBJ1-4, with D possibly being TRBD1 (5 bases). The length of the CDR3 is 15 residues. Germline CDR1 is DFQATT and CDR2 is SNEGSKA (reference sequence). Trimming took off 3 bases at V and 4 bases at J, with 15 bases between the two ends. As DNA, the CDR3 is TGCAGTGCTAGGGCTCCGGGACTGAGTAATGAAAAACTGTTTTTT. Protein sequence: CSARAPGLSNEKLFF.

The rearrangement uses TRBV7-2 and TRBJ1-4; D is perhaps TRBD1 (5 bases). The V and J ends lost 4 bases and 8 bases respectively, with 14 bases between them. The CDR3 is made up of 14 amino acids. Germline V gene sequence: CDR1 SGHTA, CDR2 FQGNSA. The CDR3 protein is CASSSTGLGEKLFF. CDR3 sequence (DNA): TGTGCCAGCAGCTCTACAGGTTTGGGCGAAAAACTGTTTTTT.

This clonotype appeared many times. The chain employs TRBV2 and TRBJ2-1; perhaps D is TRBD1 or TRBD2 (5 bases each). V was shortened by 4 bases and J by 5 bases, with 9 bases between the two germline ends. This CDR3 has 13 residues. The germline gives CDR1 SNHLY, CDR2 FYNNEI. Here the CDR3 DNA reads TGTGCCAGCAGTGTGGGACCTGACAATGAGCAGTTCTTC. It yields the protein CASSVGPDNEQFF. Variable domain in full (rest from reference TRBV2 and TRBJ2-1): EPEVTQTPSHQVTQMGQEVILRCVPISNHLYFYWYRQILGQKVEFLVSFYNNEISEKSEIFDDQFSVERPDGSNFTLKIRSTKLEDSAMYFCASSVGPDNEQFFGPGTRLTVL.

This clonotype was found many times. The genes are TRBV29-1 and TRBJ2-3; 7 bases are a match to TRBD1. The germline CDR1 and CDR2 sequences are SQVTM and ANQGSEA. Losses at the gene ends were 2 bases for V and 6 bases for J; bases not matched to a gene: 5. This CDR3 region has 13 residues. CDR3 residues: CSVEKDRVDTQYF. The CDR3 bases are TGCAGCGTTGAAAAAGACAGGGTTGATACGCAGTATTTT.

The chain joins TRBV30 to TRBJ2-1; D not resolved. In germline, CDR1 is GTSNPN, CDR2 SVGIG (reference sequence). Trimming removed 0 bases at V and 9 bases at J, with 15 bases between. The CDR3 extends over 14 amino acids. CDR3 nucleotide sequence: TGTGCCTGGAGTGTAATGGGAACAGCCGGTGAGCAGTTCTTC. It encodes CAWSVMGTAGEQFF.

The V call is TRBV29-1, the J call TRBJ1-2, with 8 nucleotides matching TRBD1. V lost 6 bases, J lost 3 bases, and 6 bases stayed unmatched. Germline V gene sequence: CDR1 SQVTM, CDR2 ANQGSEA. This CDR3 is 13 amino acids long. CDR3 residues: CSVQGAEDYGYTF. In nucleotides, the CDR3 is TGCAGCGTCCAGGGGGCGGAGGACTATGGCTACACCTTC.

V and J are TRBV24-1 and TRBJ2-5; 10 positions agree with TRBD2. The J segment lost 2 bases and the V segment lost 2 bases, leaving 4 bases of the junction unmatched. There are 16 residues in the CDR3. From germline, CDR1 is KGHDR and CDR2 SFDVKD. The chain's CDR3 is CATSDSRTSGQETQYF. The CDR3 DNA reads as TGTGCCACCAGTGATTCTCGGACTAGCGGACAAGAGACCCAGTACTTC.